This T cell receptor (beta chain) was documented in a study of blood T cell repertoires in COVID-19. On the study more broadly: From T cells, B-cell-depleted T cells, or PBMCs came the material, which was cDNA or gDNA.

Trimming left V 3 bases short and J 0 bases short, with 12 bases between. Germline-derived CDR1 and CDR2 are SGHNT and YENEEA. The CDR3 is 16 residues long. In the study's own analysis: It was from reference gene primer amplification that nucleated cell counts were estimated. Assay: immunoSEQ multiplex PCR; the TCRdb copy retains only in-frame clones and omits some. The V and J calls and the clone size are those of that table, but D and trimming were determined from the DNA. Of approximately 250,000 clones detected, roughly 84% appear once; the ten largest clones hold over 2%. This TCR was sampled from a man aged 40-49 years who had recovered from COVID-19. The specimen sequenced was peripheral blood. V gene TRBV11-3 combines with J gene TRBJ2-1; D call uncertain. This CDR3 is CASSFSGENSYNEQFF. In nucleotides, the CDR3 is TGTGCCAGCAGCTTTAGTGGTGAGAACTCCTACAATGAGCAGTTCTTC.